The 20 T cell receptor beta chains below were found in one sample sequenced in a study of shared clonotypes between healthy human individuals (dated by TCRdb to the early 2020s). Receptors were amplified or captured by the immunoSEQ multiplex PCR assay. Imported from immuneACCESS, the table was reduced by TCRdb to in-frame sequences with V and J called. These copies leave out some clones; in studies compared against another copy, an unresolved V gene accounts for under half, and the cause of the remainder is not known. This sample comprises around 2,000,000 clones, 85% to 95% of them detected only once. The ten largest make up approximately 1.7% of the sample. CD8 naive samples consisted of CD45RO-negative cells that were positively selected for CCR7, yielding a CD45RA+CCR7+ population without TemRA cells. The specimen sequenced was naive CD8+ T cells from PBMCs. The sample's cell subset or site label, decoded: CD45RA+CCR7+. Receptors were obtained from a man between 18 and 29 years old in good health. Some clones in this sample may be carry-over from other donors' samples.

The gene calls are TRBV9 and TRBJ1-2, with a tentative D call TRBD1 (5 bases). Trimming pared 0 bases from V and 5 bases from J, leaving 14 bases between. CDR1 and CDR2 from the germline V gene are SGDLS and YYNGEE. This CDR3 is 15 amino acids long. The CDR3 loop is CASSVDRNLRYGYTF. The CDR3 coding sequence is TGTGCCAGCAGCGTAGACAGGAACCTGAGGTATGGCTACACCTTC.

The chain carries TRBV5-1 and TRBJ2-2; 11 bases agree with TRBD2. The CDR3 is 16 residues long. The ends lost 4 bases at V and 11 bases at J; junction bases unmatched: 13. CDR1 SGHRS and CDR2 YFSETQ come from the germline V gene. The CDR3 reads CASSQKPLAGGFELFF. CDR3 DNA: TGCGCCAGCAGCCAAAAACCGCTAGCGGGGGGATTTGAGCTGTTTTTT.

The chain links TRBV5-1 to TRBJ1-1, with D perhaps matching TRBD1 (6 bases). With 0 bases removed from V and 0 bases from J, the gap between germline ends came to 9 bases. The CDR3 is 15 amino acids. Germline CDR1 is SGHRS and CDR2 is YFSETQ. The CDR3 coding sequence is TGCGCCAGCAGCTTGGATCGGGACATGAACACTGAAGCTTTCTTT. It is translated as CASSLDRDMNTEAFF.

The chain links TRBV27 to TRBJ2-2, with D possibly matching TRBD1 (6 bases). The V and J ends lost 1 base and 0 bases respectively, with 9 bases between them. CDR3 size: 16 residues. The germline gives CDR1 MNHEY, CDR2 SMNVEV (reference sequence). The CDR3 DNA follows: TGTGCCAGCAGTTTATTTCGGACAGCGAACACCGGGGAGCTGTTTTTT. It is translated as CASSLFRTANTGELFF.

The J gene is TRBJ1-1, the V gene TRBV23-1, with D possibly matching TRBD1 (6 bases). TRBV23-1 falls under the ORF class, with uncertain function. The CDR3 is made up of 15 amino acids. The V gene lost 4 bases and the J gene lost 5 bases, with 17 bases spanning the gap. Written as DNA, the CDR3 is TGCGCCAGCAGTCCCCGAACAGGGAAGGAAACTGAAGCTTTCTTT. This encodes CASSPRTGKETEAFF.

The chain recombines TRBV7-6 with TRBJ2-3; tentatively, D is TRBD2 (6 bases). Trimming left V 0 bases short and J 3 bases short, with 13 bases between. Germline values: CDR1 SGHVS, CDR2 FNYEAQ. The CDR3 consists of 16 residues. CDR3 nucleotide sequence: TGTGCCAGCAGCTTAGCTCCGGGGGTCTTGACAGATACGCAGTATTTT. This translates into CASSLAPGVLTDTQYF.

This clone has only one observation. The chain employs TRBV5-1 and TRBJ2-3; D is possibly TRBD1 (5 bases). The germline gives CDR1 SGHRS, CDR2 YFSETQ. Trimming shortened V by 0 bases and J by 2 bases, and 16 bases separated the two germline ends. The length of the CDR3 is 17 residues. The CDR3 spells CASSLARAGLDTDTQYF. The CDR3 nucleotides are TGCGCCAGCAGCTTGGCCAGGGCAGGGTTGGACACAGATACGCAGTATTTT.

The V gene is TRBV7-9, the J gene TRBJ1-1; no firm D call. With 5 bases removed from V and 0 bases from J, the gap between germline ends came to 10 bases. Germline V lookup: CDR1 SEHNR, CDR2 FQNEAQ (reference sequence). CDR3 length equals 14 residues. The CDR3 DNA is TGTGCCAGCAGCACGACACCGTTGAACACTGAAGCTTTCTTT. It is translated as CASSTTPLNTEAFF.

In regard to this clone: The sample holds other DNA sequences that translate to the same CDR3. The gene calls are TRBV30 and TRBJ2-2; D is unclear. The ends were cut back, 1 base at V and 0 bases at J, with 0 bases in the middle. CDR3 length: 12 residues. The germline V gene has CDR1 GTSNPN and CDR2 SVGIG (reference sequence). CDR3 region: CAWSANTGELFF. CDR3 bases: TGTGCCTGGAGTGCGAACACCGGGGAGCTGTTTTTT.

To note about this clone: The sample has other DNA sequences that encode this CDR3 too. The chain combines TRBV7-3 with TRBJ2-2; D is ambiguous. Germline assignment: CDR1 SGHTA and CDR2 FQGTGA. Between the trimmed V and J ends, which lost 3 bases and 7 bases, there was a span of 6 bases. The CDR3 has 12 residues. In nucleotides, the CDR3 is TGTGCCAGCAGCTTTTCAAGCGGGGAGCTGTTTTTT. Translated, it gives CASSFSSGELFF. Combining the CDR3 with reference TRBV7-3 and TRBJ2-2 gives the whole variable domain GAGVSQTPSNKVTEKGKYVELRCDPISGHTALYWYRQSLGQGPEFLIYFQGTGAADDSGLPNDRFFAVRPEGSVSTLKIQRTERGDSAVYLCASSFSSGELFFGEGSRLTVL.

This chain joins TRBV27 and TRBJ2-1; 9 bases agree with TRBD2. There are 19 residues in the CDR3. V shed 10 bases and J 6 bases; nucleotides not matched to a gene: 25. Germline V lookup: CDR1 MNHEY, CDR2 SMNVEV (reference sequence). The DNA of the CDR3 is TGTGCCACCGCGGTCGGGCGGGAGGGCCGGAACCCCAATTCCAATGAGCAGTTCTTC. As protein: CATAVGREGRNPNSNEQFF.

The DNA of the CDR3 is TGCGCCAGCAGCTTATGGGGGGACACTGAAGCTTTCTTT. Amino acid sequence: CASSLWGDTEAFF. The chain has TRBV5-1 and TRBJ1-1; tentatively, D is TRBD1 (5 bases). Germline V gene sequence: CDR1 SGHRS, CDR2 YFSETQ. The V end lost 2 bases, the J end lost 3 bases, and 8 bases lay between the germline ends. The CDR3 extends over 13 amino acids.

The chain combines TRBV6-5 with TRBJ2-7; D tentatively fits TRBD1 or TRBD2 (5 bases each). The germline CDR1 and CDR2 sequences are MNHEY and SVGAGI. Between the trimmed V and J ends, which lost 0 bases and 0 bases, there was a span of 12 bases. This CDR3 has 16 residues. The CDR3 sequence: CASSYSVGPRSYEQYF. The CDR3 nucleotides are TGTGCCAGCAGTTACTCAGTGGGACCACGCTCCTACGAGCAGTACTTC.

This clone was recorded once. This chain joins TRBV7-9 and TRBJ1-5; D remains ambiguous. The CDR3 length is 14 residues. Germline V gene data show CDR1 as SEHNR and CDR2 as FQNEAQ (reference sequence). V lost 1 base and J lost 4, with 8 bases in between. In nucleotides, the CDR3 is TGTGCCAGCAGCTTAGAAACATTGAATCAGCCCCAGCATTTT. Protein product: CASSLETLNQPQHF.

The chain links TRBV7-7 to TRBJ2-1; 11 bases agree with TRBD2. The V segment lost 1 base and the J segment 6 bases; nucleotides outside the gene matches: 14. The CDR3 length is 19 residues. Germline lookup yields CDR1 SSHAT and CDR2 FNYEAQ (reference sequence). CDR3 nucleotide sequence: TGTGCCAGCAGCTTAGGAGCTCCAATGACTAGCGGGAAAGCCAATGAGCAGTTCTTC. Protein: CASSLGAPMTSGKANEQFF.

The CDR3 nucleotides read TGTGCCACCAGCAGAGGGGGACTAGCGGTATCCTACGAGCAGTACTTC. As protein: CATSRGGLAVSYEQYF. The V gene is TRBV15, the J gene TRBJ2-7, with TRBD2 matching 11 bases. CDR1 and CDR2 from the germline V gene are LNHNV and YYDKDF (reference sequence). The V and J ends lost 1 base and 1 base, in that order; junction bases with no gene match: 3. The CDR3 has 16 amino acids. The full variable domain, rest sourced from reference TRBV15 and TRBJ2-7, is DAMVIQNPRYQVTQFGKPVTLSCSQTLNHNVMYWYQQKSSQAPKLLFHYYDKDFNNEADTPDNFQSRRPNTSFCFLDIRSPGLGDTAMYLCATSRGGLAVSYEQYFGPGTRLTVT.

This CDR3 is CATARGANTGELFF. For the CDR3, the DNA is TGTGCCACTGCCCGGGGAGCGAACACCGGGGAGCTGTTTTTT. The chain recombines TRBV2 with TRBJ2-2, with D possibly being TRBD2 (5 bases). V lost 10 bases and J 0 bases, leaving 12 bases between the germline ends. Per the germline V gene, CDR1 is SNHLY and CDR2 is FYNNEI. The CDR3 runs 14 residues. The whole variable domain, filled in from reference TRBV2 and TRBJ2-2, reads EPEVTQTPSHQVTQMGQEVILRCVPISNHLYFYWYRQILGQKVEFLVSFYNNEISEKSEIFDDQFSVERPDGSNFTLKIRSTKLEDSAMYFCATARGANTGELFFGEGSRLTVL.

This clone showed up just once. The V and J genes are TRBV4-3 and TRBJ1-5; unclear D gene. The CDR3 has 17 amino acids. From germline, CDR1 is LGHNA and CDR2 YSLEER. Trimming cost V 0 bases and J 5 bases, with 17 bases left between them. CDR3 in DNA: TGCGCCAGCAGCCAAGATAGGTCAAGAGGGATCGATCAGCCCCAGCATTTT. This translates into CASSQDRSRGIDQPQHF.

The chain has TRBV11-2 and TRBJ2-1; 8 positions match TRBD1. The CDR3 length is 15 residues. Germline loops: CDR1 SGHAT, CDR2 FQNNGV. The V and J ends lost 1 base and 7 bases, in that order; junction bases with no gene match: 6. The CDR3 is CASSLAGQGRNEQFF. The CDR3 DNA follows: TGTGCCAGCAGCTTAGCAGGACAGGGAAGGAATGAGCAGTTCTTC.

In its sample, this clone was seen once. The CDR3 region is CASSIGGTGLTEAFF. The CDR3, as DNA: TGTGCCAGTAGTATAGGGGGGACAGGCCTGACTGAAGCTTTCTTT. The gene calls are TRBV19 and TRBJ1-1; 8 positions match TRBD1. This CDR3 spans 15 amino acids. In germline, CDR1 is LNHDA, CDR2 SQIVND (reference sequence). V lost 1 base to trimming and J lost 5 bases; unmatched junction nucleotides: 6.